This T cell receptor beta chain was profiled in a study of radiation and T cells in renal cell carcinoma. Study-level points and caveats: Top tumor clonotypes rose in blood 2 weeks post-radiation, then contracted. Pretreatment tumor biopsies were lacking, so baseline clonotypes are unknown.

Per the germline V gene, CDR1 is SNHLY and CDR2 is FYNNEI. The V and J ends lost 4 bases and 8 bases respectively, with 12 bases between them. The CDR3 length is 14 residues. Time point noted: blood 4 weeks post-SBRT, at nephrectomy. The treatment denotes: 15 Gy SBRT to primary tumor, nephrectomy 4 weeks later. Nephrectomy followed 15 Gy stereotactic body radiation by 4 weeks. Radiation-treated patients gave blood at baseline, week 2 and week 4. This table comes from immunoSEQ multiplex PCR, and its TCRdb copy is limited to in-frame clones, with some not included. This table has around 170,000 clones, about nine tenths appearing once. Notes on this clone: Its antigen is undetermined.

The chain uses TRBV2 and TRBJ1-6; possible D gene TRBD1, 5 bases. The sequence was collected from a woman in her forties or fifties with renal cell carcinoma. Specimen: blood, collected from a patient whose treatment included radiotherapy and nephrectomy. The CDR3 DNA sequence: TGTGCCAGCAGTGTAAGGGGTTCGGATTCACCCCTCCACTTT. It specifies CASSVRGSDSPLHF.